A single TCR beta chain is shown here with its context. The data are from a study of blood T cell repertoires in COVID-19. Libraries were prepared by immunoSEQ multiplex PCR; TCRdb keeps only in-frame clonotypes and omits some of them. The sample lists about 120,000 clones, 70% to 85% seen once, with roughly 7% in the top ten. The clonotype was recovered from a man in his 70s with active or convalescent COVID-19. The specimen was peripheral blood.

Here the CDR3 reads CASSGTSAPDTQYF. The CDR3 DNA is TGTGCCAGCAGCGGGACTAGCGCGCCAGATACGCAGTATTTT. V gene TRBV9 combines with J gene TRBJ2-3, with 9 bases that match TRBD2. The CDR3 has 14 residues. Per the germline V gene, CDR1 is SGDLS and CDR2 is YYNGEE. V was pared by 3 bases and J by 4 bases, with 3 bases of the junction left unmatched.